This T cell receptor (beta chain) derives from a study of blood T cell repertoires in COVID-19. Some clones are missing from TCRdb's copy, which holds only in-frame ones; the method was immunoSEQ multiplex PCR. The sample shows fewer than 500,000 clones, about 85% of them seen only once. Those enrolled, adults aged roughly 18 to 90 years, came from 25 or so US areas. The CDR3 has 16 residues. V was trimmed by 4 bases and J by 7 bases, leaving 22 bases between them. CDR1 and CDR2 (germline): MGHRA, YSYEKL. The chain employs TRBV4-1 and TRBJ2-5; maybe TRBD2 (5 bases). The sequenced sample was PBMCs or T cells enriched from blood (not recorded which). This receptor was identified in a woman under 30 with acute COVID-19. In DNA, the CDR3 is TGCGCCAGCAGCCGCGTTGCCGGGCTCCAAGAGGGGACCCAGTACTTC. Encoded protein: CASSRVAGLQEGTQYF.